What follows describes a single T cell receptor (beta chain). Noted treatment: oral pan-JAK inhibitor, 5-10 mg twice daily. The data derive from a study of CD8+ T cells in alopecia areata. Extracted RNA was reverse transcribed, and the resulting cDNA served as sequencing template. The data were produced by immunoSEQ multiplex PCR, yet TCRdb's version contains in-frame clones alone and is incomplete. This table has some 190,000 clones, 66% appearing once. The germline gives CDR1 SQVTM, CDR2 ANQGSEA. Trimming removed 7 bases from V and 2 bases from J, with 14 bases in between. The CDR3 runs to 13 residues.

The source was CD4+ T cells sorted from blood, collected at week 44, from a patient treated with tofacitinib. The chain carries TRBV29-1 and TRBJ2-5, with D tentatively TRBD2 (7 bases). This TCR was sampled from a human donor with alopecia areata. CDR3 coding DNA: TGCAGCGCCGAGGGGGGGCATCAAGAGACCCAGTACTTC. The encoded protein is CSAEGGHQETQYF.